Included here is one TCR beta chain sequence, with context. This record belongs to a study of blood T cell repertoires in COVID-19. Study-level information: The United States, Italy and Spain provided the acute and convalescent COVID-19 samples. From T cells, B-cell-depleted T cells, or PBMCs came the material, which was cDNA or gDNA.

Deletions cut 6 bases from V and 4 bases from J, with 6 bases between. Germline CDR1 and CDR2: MDHEN and SYDVKM. The CDR3 covers 11 residues. Authors' data handling: Reference gene primer amplification yielded estimated nucleated cell counts. Using immunoSEQ multiplex PCR, the repertoire was profiled, and TCRdb retains in-frame clones only, with some absent. V, J and clone size reflect that table, while D and trimming were determined from the DNA. The sample gives under 95,000 clones, approximately 80% of which show up once; approximately 34% is in the top ten. This rearrangement joins TRBV28 to TRBJ1-2; D may be TRBD1 (5 bases). The sample consisted of peripheral blood. The origin of this receptor is a woman aged 80 or over with active or convalescent COVID-19. CDR3 coding DNA: TGTGCCAGCAGGACAGCCTATGGCTACACCTTC. It yields the protein CASRTAYGYTF.